Listed here are 15 T cell receptor beta chains from one sample, sequenced in a study of blood T cell repertoires in COVID-19. The table came from immunoSEQ multiplex PCR; TCRdb's copy has only in-frame clones and leaves some out. This sample has around 380,000 clones, with over 65% found just once. Sequenced input: peripheral blood. These receptors were taken from a human donor with acute or convalescent COVID-19. The donor label of this sample is uncertain.

This sequence joins TRBV27 and TRBJ2-7, with D perhaps TRBD2 (5 bases). Germline assignment: CDR1 MNHEY and CDR2 SMNVEV (reference sequence). V was clipped by 3 bases and J by 6 bases, with 12 bases between them. This CDR3 spans 13 amino acids. CDR3 sequence reads: CASSFGSRGEQYF. DNA for the CDR3: TGTGCCAGCAGTTTCGGGTCCCGGGGCGAGCAGTACTTC.

This chain connects TRBV3-1 (or the pseudogene TRBV3-2) to TRBJ1-2; D possibly corresponds to TRBD1 (6 bases). The length of the CDR3 is 14 residues. With 3 bases removed from V and 6 bases from J, the gap between germline ends came to 14 bases. Germline V lookup: CDR1 LGHDT, CDR2 YNNKEL (reference sequence). In DNA, the CDR3 is TGTGCCAGCAGCCAGACAGGTATTGATGATGGCTACACCTTC. Protein sequence: CASSQTGIDDGYTF.

The rearrangement uses TRBV4-1 and TRBJ1-2; D is possibly TRBD1 (5 bases). CDR1 and CDR2 from the germline V gene are MGHRA and YSYEKL. The V end lost 0 bases, the J end lost 8 bases, and 31 bases lay between the germline ends. The CDR3 is 20 residues long. CDR3 protein: CASSQDYTSLRQPTIAGYTF. As DNA, the CDR3 is TGCGCCAGCAGCCAAGACTACACGAGCCTCAGACAGCCTACTATTGCAGGCTACACCTTC.

The chain uses TRBV28 and TRBJ1-3; maybe TRBD1 (6 bases). This CDR3 region has 15 residues. Germline CDR1 is MDHEN and CDR2 is SYDVKM. Trimming removed 3 bases at V and 3 bases at J, with 12 bases between. The CDR3 is CASSFPGTSGNTIYF. CDR3 nucleotide sequence: TGTGCCAGCAGTTTCCCCGGGACAAGTGGAAACACCATATATTTT.

This chain connects TRBV29-1 to TRBJ1-1; 9 bases map to TRBD1. This CDR3 has 13 residues. Germline V gene sequence: CDR1 SQVTM, CDR2 ANQGSEA. The junction had 4 bases not matched to a gene; V was cut back by 6 bases and J by 2 bases. The CDR3 region is CSVHRGPNTEAFF. In DNA form, the CDR3 reads TGCAGCGTCCACAGGGGGCCCAACACTGAAGCTTTCTTT.

V and J are TRBV5-1 and TRBJ2-7; D uncertain. The germline V and J ends were trimmed by 5 bases and 3 bases, with 9 bases remaining between them. Germline lookup yields CDR1 SGHRS and CDR2 YFSETQ. The CDR3 consists of 12 residues. CDR3 loop: CASRQDNYEQYF. CDR3 coding DNA: TGCGCCAGCAGGCAAGACAACTACGAGCAGTACTTC.

The gene calls are TRBV6-6 and TRBJ1-1; D is perhaps TRBD1 (6 bases). From germline, CDR1 is MNHNY and CDR2 SVGAGI (reference sequence). With 4 bases removed from V and 0 bases from J, the gap between germline ends came to 9 bases. CDR3 length: 14 residues. This CDR3 reads CASSSGALNTEAFF. DNA for the CDR3: TGTGCCAGCAGTTCAGGGGCTTTGAACACTGAAGCTTTCTTT.

The rearrangement joins TRBV7-2 to TRBJ1-2; tentative D call: TRBD1 (5 bases). Germline V gives CDR1 SGHTA, CDR2 FQGNSA. The CDR3 loop spans 15 amino acids. V shed 2 bases and J shed 6 bases, with 16 bases lying between them. CDR3 DNA: TGTGCCAGCAGCTTACGCCGTGGGGGGGACCATGGCTACACCTTC. The encoded protein is CASSLRRGGDHGYTF.

The chain carries TRBV27 and TRBJ1-1; D gene uncertain. CDR1 is MNHEY, CDR2 SMNVEV, per germline (reference sequence). CDR3 length: 17 amino acids. With 3 bases removed from V and 1 base from J, the gap between germline ends came to 18 bases. This CDR3 reads CASSFRGNARSNTEAFF. The CDR3 DNA reads as TGTGCCAGCAGTTTCAGAGGGAACGCGCGATCGAACACTGAAGCTTTCTTT.

The chain recombines TRBV12-3 or TRBV12-4 with TRBJ1-2; D gene unclear. Trimming cost V 6 bases and J 2 bases, with 7 bases left between them. The CDR3 consists of 12 residues. CDR3 DNA: TGTGCCAGCAGATTACAGAACTATGGCTACACCTTC. Translating gives CASRLQNYGYTF.

V is TRBV12-5 and J is TRBJ2-4, with TRBD1 as a possible D gene (5 bases). This CDR3 has 15 amino acids. Germline V gives CDR1 LGHNT, CDR2 FRNRAP. The V and J ends lost 2 bases and 2 bases respectively, with 10 bases between them. In DNA form, the CDR3 reads TGTGCTAGTGGTTTGTCCAGGGATACCAAAAACATTCAGTACTTC. Translated, it gives CASGLSRDTKNIQYF.

This clone was counted at least ten times. The chain joins TRBV3-1 (or the pseudogene TRBV3-2) to TRBJ1-1, with D perhaps matching TRBD1 (5 bases). Germline assignment: CDR1 LGHDT and CDR2 YNNKEL (reference sequence). Trimming shortened V by 0 bases and J by 4 bases, and 21 bases separated the two germline ends. CDR3 length: 18 amino acids. CDR3 sequence (DNA): TGTGCCAGCAGCCAAGATCGGGGTTGGAGGCCCGGGGGCACTGAAGCTTTCTTT. It yields the protein CASSQDRGWRPGGTEAFF.

V gene TRBV18 combines with J gene TRBJ1-6; 8 bases match TRBD1. The CDR3 covers 14 residues. Per the germline V gene, CDR1 is KGHSH and CDR2 is LQKENI. Unmatched junction bases numbered 5, after V lost 6 bases and J lost 7 bases. Here the CDR3 reads CASSLRGPNSPLHF. DNA of the CDR3: TGTGCCAGCTCCCTCAGGGGGCCCAATTCACCCCTCCACTTT.

The CDR3 DNA sequence: TGTGCCAGCTCAAAGCCGGGACTAGCGGGGGGATACAATGAGCAGTTCTTC. Its translation is CASSKPGLAGGYNEQFF. The rearrangement uses TRBV18 and TRBJ2-1; 15 bases fit TRBD2. Germline lookup yields CDR1 KGHSH and CDR2 LQKENI. This CDR3 has 17 amino acids. The J segment lost 4 bases and the V segment lost 5 bases, leaving 6 bases of the junction unmatched.

Only a few counts were recorded for this clone. The chain is built from TRBV10-3 and TRBJ1-1, with 7 bases aligning to TRBD1. The CDR3 spans 16 residues. V was pared by 10 bases and J by 2 bases, with 16 bases of the junction left unmatched. From germline, CDR1 is ENHRY and CDR2 SYGVKD. The CDR3 loop is CATRPQTGLFNTEAFF. DNA for the CDR3: TGTGCCACTAGACCCCAGACAGGGCTGTTCAACACTGAAGCTTTCTTT.